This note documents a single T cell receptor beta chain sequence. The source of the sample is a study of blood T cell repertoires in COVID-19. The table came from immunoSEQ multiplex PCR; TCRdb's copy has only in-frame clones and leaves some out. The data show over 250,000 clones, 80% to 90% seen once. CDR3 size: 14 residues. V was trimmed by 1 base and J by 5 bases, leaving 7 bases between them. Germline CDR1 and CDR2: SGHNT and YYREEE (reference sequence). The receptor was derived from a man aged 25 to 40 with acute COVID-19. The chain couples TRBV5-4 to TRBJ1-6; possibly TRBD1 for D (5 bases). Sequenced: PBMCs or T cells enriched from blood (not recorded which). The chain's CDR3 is CASSLRGNNSPLHF. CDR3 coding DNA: TGTGCCAGCAGCTTGCGGGGGAATAATTCACCCCTCCACTTT. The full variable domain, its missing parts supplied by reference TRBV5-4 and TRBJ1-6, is ETGVTQSPTHLIKTRGQQVTLRCSSQSGHNTVSWYQQALGQGPQFIFQYYREEENGRGNFPPRFSGLQFPNYSSELNVNALELDDSALYLCASSLRGNNSPLHFGNGTRLTVT.